The clone carrying this T cell receptor beta chain has at least ten counts. What it binds is unknown. The sample is drawn from a study of CD8 T cells in ankylosing spondylitis. Overall study results and limits: Roughly eight highly homologous variants formed a TCR beta motif that appeared characteristic of ankylosing spondylitis blood.

Via MiXCR, TCRdb re-called the 5' RACE reads, giving one row per CDR3 protein. This table has fewer than 500,000 distinct CDR3 sequences, more than 25% appearing once. The sequencing sample was made of blood, either unsorted or a sorted T cell fraction (not recorded which). This receptor was identified in a male donor with ankylosing spondylitis.

Written as DNA, the CDR3 is TGTGCCAGCAGCCCCCGACTAGCGGGAGCTTACAATGAGCAGTTCTTC. Translating it yields CASSPRLAGAYNEQFF. The genes are TRBV9 and TRBJ2-1; TRBD2 agrees at 12 bases. There are 16 residues in the CDR3. The V gene end was trimmed by 4 bases and the J gene end by 4 bases; junction bases not matched to a gene: 6. The germline CDR1 and CDR2 sequences are SGDLS and YYNGEE.